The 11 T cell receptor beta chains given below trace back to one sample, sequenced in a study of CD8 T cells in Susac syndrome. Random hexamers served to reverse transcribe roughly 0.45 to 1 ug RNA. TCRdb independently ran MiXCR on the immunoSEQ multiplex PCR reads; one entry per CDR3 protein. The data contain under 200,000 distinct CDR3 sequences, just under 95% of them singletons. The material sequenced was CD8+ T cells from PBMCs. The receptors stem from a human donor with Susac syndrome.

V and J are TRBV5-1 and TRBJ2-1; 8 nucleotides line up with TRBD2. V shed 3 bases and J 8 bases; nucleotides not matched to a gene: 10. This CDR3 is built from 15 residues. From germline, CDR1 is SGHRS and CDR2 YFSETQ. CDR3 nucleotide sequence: TGCGCCAGCAGCTCTGACGGGAGGGGTAAGGATGAGCAGTTCTTC. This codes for CASSSDGRGKDEQFF.

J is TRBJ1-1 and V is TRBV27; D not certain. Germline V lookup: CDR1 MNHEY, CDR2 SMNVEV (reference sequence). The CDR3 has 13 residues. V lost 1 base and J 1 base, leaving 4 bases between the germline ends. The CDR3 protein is CASSLLQNTEAFF. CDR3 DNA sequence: TGTGCCAGCAGTTTATTACAGAACACTGAAGCTTTCTTT.

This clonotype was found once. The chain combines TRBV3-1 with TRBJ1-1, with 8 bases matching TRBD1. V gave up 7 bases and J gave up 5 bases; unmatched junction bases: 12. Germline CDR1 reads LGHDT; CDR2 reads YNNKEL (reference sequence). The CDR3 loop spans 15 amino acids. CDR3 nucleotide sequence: TGTGCCAGCAACGCTGAACAGGGGGTGAGAACTGAAGCTTTCTTT. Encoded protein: CASNAEQGVRTEAFF.

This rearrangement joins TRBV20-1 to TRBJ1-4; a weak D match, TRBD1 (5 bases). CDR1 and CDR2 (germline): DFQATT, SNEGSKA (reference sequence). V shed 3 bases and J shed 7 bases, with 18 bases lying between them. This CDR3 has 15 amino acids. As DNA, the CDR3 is TGCAGTGCTAGTGAGGGGTCCACCCTTCGTGAAAAACTGTTTTTT. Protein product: CSASEGSTLREKLFF.

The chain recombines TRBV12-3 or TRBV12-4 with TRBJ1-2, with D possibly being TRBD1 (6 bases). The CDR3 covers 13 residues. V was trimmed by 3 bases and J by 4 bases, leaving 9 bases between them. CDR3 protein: CASSLGALYGYTF. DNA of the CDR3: TGTGCCAGCAGTTTGGGGGCCCTCTATGGCTACACCTTC.

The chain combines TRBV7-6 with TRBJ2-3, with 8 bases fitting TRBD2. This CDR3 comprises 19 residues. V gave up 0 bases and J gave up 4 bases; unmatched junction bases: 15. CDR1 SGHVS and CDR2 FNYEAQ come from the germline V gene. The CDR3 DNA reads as TGTGCCAGCAGCTTAGCCCCTCCGAGTTTGGGACTAGTGTCAGATACGCAGTATTTT. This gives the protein CASSLAPPSLGLVSDTQYF.

CDR3 nucleotide sequence: TGTGCCAGCAGCGGTGACAGGAATTCACCCCTCCACTTT. As protein: CASSGDRNSPLHF. The rearrangement uses TRBV9 and TRBJ1-6; perhaps TRBD1 as D (6 bases). The CDR3 contains 13 residues. Germline CDR1 and CDR2: SGDLS and YYNGEE. Between the trimmed V and J ends, which lost 3 bases and 7 bases, there was a span of 8 bases.

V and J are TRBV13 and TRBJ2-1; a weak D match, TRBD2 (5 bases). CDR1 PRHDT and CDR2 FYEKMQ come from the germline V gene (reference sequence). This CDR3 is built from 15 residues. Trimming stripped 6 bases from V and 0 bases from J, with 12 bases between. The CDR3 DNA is TGTGCCAGCAGTTCCTCCGGGATCTCCTACAATGAGCAGTTCTTC. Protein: CASSSSGISYNEQFF.

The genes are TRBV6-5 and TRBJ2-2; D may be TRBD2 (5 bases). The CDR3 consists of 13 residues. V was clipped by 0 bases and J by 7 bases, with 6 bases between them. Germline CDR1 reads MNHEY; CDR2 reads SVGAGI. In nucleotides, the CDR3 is TGTGCCAGCAGTTACTCAGCGGACGGGGAGCTGTTTTTT. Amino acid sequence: CASSYSADGELFF.

The CDR3 bases are TGTGCCAGACGTAGTAGAACCTACGAGCAGTACTTC. Translation gives CARRSRTYEQYF. The V gene is TRBV14, the J gene TRBJ2-7; D call uncertain. The CDR3 spans 12 residues. Trimming cost V 9 bases and J 2 bases, with 11 bases left between them. Germline V gene sequence: CDR1 SGHDN, CDR2 FVKESK.

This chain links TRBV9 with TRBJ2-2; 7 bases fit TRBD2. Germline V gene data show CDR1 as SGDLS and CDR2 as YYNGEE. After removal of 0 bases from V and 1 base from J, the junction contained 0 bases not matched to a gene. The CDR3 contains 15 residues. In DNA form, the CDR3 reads TGTGCCAGCAGCGTAGGGGGGGGGAACACCGGGGAGCTGTTTTTT. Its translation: CASSVGGGNTGELFF.